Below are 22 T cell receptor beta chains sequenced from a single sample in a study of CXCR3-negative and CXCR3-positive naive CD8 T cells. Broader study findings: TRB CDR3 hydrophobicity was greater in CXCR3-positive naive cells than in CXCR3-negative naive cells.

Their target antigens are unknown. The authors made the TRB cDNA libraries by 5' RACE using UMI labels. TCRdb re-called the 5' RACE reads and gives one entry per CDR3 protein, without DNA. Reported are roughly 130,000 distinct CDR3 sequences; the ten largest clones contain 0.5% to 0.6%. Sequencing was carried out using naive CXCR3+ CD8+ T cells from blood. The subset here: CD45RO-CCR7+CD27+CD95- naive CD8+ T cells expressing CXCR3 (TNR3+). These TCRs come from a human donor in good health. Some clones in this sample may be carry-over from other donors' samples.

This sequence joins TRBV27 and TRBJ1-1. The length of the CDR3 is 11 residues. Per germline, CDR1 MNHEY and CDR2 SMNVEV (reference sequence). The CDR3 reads CASASPTEAFF.

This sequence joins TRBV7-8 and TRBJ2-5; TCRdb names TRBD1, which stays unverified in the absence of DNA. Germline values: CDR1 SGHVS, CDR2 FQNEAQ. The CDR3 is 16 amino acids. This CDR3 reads CASSPQWGTDQETQYF.

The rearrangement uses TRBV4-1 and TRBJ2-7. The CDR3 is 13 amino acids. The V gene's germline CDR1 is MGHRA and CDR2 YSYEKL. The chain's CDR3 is CASSQEPQDEQYF.

The chain's CDR3 is CASSVGGGQIPYEQYF. V usage is TRBV9 and J usage is TRBJ2-7; TCRdb gives TRBD2 as the D gene, but with no DNA this cannot be confirmed. There are 16 residues in the CDR3. CDR1 SGDLS and CDR2 YYNGEE come from the germline V gene.

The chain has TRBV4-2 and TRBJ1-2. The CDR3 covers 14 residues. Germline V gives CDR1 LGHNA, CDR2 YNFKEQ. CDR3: CASSQDSSLYGYTF.

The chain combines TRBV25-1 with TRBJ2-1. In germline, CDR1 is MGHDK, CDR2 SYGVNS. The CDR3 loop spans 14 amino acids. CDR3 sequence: CASSPRTYSDEQFF.

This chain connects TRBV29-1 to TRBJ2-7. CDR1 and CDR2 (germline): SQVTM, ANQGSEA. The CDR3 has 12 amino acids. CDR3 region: CSGLDNSYEQYF.

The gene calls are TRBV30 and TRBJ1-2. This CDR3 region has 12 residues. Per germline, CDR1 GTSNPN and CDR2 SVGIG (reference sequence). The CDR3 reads CAWIPRDYGYTF.

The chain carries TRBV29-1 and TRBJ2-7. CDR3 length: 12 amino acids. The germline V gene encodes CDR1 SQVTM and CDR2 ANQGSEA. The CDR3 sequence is CSVRRPDYEQYF.

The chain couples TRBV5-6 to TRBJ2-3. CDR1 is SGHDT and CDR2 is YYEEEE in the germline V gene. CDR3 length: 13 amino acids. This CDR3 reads CASSFSSTDTQYF.

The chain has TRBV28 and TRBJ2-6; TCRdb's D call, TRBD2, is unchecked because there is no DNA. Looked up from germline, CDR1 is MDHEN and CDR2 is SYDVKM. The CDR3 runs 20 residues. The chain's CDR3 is CASSSPRTWTSGSGANVLTF.

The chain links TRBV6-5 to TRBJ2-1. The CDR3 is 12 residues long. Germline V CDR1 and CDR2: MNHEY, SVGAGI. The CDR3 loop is CASAMTRDEQFF.

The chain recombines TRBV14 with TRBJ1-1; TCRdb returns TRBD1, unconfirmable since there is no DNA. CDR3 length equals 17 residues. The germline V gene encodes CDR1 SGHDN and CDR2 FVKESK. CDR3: CASSQDLRTGAYTEAFF.

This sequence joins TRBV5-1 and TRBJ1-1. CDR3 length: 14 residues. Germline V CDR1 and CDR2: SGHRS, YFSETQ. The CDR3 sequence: CASSLVAGSTWAFF.

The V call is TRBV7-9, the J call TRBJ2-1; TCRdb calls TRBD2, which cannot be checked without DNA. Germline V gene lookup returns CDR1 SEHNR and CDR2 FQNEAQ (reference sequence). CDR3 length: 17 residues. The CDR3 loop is CASSPPRANPGDNEQFF.

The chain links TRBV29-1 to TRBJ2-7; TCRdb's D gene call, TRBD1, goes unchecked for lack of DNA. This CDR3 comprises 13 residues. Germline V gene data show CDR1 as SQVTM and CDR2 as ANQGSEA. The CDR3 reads CSVRQGNTYEQYF.

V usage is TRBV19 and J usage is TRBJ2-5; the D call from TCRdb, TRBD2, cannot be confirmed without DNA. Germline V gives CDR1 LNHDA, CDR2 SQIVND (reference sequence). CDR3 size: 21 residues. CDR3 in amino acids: CASSIDFHRMDEAGPGETQYF.

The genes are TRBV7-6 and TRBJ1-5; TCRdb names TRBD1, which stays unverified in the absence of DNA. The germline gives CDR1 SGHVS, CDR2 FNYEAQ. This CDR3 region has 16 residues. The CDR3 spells CASSLAPGERDQPQHF.

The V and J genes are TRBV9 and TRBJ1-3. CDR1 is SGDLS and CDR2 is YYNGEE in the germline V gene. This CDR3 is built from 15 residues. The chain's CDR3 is CASSATVSSGNTIYF.

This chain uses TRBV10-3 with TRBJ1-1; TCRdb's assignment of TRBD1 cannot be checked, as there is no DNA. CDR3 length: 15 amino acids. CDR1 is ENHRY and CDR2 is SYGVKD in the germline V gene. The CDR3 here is CAISEARGLVTEAFF.

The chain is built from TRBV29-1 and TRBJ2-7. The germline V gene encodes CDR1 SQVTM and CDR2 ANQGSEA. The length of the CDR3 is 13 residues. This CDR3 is CSALDRGAYEQYF.

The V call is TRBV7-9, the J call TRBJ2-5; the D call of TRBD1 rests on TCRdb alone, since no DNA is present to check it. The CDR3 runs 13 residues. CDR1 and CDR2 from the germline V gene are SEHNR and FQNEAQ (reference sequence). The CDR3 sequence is CASRSGGSETQYF.